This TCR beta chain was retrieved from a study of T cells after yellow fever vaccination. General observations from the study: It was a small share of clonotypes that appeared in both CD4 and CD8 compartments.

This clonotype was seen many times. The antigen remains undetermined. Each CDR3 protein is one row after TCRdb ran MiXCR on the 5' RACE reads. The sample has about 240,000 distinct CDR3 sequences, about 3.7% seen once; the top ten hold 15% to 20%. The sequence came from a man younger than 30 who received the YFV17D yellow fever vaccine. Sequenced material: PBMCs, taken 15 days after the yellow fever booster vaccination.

The DNA for the CDR3 is TGTGCCAGCAGCTTATCCCACGGAAGCTATAGCACAGATACGCAGTATTTT. It specifies CASSLSHGSYSTDTQYF. The chain couples TRBV7-9 to TRBJ2-3; D not certain. The CDR3 sequence is 17 residues long. Germline assignment: CDR1 SEHNR and CDR2 FQNEAQ (reference sequence). Trimming removed 2 bases from V and 0 bases from J, with 15 bases in between.